This T cell receptor beta chain appears in the sequencing data of a study of vaccination effects on CD4 cells after COVID-19 (dated by TCRdb to between 2020 and 2023). Regarding the complete study: Across the study, the median time from the second dose to post-vaccine sampling was 72 days (range 14 to 241). SARS-CoV-2 spike-specific CD4+ TCR repertoires from before and after mRNA vaccination were compared in COVID-19 convalescent patients and in infection-naive vaccine recipients. A total of 10 COVID-19 convalescent patients and a handful of SARS-CoV-2-naive healthy vaccine recipients were included in the full study. Cultures from other donors in the study were sequenced using the Oncomine TCR Beta short-read assay on an Illumina iSeq 100. Broader findings and caveats from the paper: At late post-vaccination timepoints, both infection-induced and vaccine-induced clones showed marked clonal contraction, consistent with waning T cell responses. Limitations of the study were the small number of convalescent patients and the absence of early post-infection timepoints. In healthy vaccine recipients, vaccine-induced clones were almost all SARS-CoV-2 mono-reactive, with only 1 of 255 being cross-reactive with common cold coronaviruses.

In the ViraFEST assay, PBMC were stimulated with viral peptide pools, and antigen-specific CD4+ T cell clonotypes were then identified by expansion using TCR sequencing. After approximately eleven days of culture, CD4+ T cells were isolated with the EasySep CD4+ T cell isolation kit. Each participant received two doses of an mRNA SARS-CoV-2 vaccine, either BNT162b2 or mRNA-1273. Healthy vaccine recipients had no prior SARS-CoV-2 infection, confirmed by negative nucleocapsid antibodies before and after vaccination. About 1.8 million PBMC per well were cultured with approximately 10 ug/ml peptides in IMDM containing 5% human AB serum, about 9.6 IU/ml IL-2 and gentamicin. On days 3 and 7, half of the culture medium was replaced with fresh IL-2-containing medium. Unless noted otherwise, every peptide stimulation condition was cultured in triplicate wells. Using Ficoll-Paque Plus gradient centrifugation, PBMC were separated from whole blood and then either used fresh or cryopreserved at -140C. The overlapping peptide pools covered the spike proteins of SARS-CoV-2 as well as those of the common cold coronaviruses HCoV-NL63, HCoV-OC43 and HCoV-229E. The QIAamp micro DNA kit was used to extract genomic DNA from the cultured CD4+ T cells.

Libraries came from the immunoSEQ multiplex PCR assay. DNA from the cultured, isolated CD4+ T cells was subjected to TCR beta CDR3 sequencing. As for how the authors treated the data: The analysis removed non-productive TCR sequences, trimmed reads to the CDR3 region, and retained only CDR3s that were 7 or more amino acids long. Antigen-specific clonotypes were identified using the MANAFEST web app by comparison of expansion in peptide wells against reference cultures. Positive clones required FDR<0.05 expansion versus reference and all other wells, odds ratio above 5, and frequency above 0.1% in two replicate wells. A clonotype was defined as cross-reactive if the clonotype was significantly expanded both in SARS-CoV-2 spike wells and in at least one common cold coronavirus spike condition. CDR3 similarity was assessed by Levenshtein distance using the stringdist R package, and unrooted trees were constructed with ape in R 3.6.1. Imported from immuneACCESS, the table was reduced by TCRdb to in-frame sequences with V and J called. These copies leave out some clones; in studies compared against another copy, an unresolved V gene accounts for under half, and the cause of the remainder is not known. V, J and clone size are those of that table, while D and trimming were read from the DNA. The sample table records around 60,000 clones; around four fifths of these occur just once. The top ten clonotypes cover 1.2% of the sample.

About this clone itself: No cognate antigen has been identified for it. No much larger clonotype is one base removed from it; base qualities were not supplied.

V and J lose 1 base and 4 bases, and a span of 14 bases separates them. The CDR3, from cysteine to phenylalanine, totals 15 residues. Only the CDR3 DNA stays, 45 bases, in frame from base 1. Taken from the germline V gene (reference sequence), the CDR1 and CDR2 loops are GTSNPN and SVGIG. Material: CD4+ T cells from PBMCs cultured with HCoV-229E spike peptides, obtained after COVID-19 vaccination. What the cell subset or site label conveys for this sample: HCoV-229E spike overlapping peptide pool stimulation. The rearranged chain carries TRBV30 and TRBJ1-5, with the D segment identity uncertain. This sequence originates from a human donor who received a COVID-19 vaccine. This receptor has the CDR3 CAWSGHPEGNQPQHF. The base sequence is TGTGCCTGGAGTGGTCACCCCGAGGGAAATCAGCCCCAGCATTTT.